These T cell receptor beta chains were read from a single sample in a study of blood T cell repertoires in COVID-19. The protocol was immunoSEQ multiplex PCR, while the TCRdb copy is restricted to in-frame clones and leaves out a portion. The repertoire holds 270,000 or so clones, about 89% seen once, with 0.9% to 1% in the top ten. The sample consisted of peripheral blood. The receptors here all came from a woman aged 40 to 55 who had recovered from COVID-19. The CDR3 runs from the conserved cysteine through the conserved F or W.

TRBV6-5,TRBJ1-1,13,CASSPRTDTEAFF
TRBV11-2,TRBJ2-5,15,CASANSKGAQETQYF
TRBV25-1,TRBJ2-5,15,CASSEGTSGPETQYF
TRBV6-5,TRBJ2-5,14,CAIARGPAQETQYF
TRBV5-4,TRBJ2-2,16,CASASRIALSTGELFF
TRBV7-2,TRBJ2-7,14,CASSLVRGAYEQYF
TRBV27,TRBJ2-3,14,CASRADLNTDTQYF
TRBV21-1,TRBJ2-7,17,CASPTSGSLVYGYEQYF
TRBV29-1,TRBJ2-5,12,CSGRGGAETQYF
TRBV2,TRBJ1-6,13,CASKGTGGSPLHF
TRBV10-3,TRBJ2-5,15,CAISLGTSGQETQYF
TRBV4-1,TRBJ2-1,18,CASSQDPMTSFGFDEQFF
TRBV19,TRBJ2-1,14,CASRRLAGVNEQFF
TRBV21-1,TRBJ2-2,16,CASSPAGDPNTGELFF
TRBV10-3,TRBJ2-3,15,CAIRVGLAGTNTQYF
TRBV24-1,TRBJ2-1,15,CATSVTGDNYNEQFF
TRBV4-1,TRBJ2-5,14,CASSQGGGQETQYF
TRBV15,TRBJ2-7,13,CATKNPSSYEQYF
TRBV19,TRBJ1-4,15,CASRTRGGEYEKLFF
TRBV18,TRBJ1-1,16,CASSLMTGDLNTEAFF
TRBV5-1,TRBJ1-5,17,CASSLNSDRGNHQPQHF
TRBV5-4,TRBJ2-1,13,CASSIDSHNEQFF
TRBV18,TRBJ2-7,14,CASSPSDSPGEQYF
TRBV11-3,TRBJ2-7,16,CASSSGVSGRVAEQYF
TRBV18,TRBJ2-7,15,CASSPSGSTPYEQYF
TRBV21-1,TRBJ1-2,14,CASSKAPGMDGYTF
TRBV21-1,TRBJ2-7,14,CASSGADRGREQYF
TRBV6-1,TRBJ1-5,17,CASSEAILQGSNQPQHF
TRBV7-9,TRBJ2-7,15,CASSLGMGSAYEQYF
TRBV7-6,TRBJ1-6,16,CASSMNPTGNNSPLHF
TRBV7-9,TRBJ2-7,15,CASSLGAGLAGGPYF
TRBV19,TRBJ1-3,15,CASSIDDSSGNTIYF
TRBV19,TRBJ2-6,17,CASSNLRGETGANVLTF
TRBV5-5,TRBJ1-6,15,CASSLVVDRYSPLHF
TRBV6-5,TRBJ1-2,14,CASMPGQFNYGYTF
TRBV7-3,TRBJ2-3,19,CASSSISGTSGRMTDTQYF
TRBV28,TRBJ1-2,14,CASSPPGGGVGYTF
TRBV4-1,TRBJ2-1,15,CASSQEGATYNEQFF
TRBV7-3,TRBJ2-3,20,CASSLTSGLAGGPYTDTQYF
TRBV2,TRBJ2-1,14,CASSADSADNEQFF
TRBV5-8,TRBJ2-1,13,CASSLGGSVSQFF
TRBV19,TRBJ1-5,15,CASSPDFTSNQPQHF
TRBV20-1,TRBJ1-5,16,CSASISNTITPQPQHF
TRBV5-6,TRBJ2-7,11,CASSSAYEQYF
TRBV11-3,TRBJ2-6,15,CASSLQGAGANVLTF
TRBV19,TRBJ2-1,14,CASSTVAGGNEQFF
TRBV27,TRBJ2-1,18,CASSFQTSGRPQGNEQFF
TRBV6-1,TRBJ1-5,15,CASSEGPQGRQPQHF
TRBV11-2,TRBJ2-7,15,CASSTADRGVVEQYF
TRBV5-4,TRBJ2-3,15,CASSLGGLEGDTQYF
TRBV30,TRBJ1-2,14,CAWSVLRADYGYTF
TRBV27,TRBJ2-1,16,CASSSLAGLSYNEQFF